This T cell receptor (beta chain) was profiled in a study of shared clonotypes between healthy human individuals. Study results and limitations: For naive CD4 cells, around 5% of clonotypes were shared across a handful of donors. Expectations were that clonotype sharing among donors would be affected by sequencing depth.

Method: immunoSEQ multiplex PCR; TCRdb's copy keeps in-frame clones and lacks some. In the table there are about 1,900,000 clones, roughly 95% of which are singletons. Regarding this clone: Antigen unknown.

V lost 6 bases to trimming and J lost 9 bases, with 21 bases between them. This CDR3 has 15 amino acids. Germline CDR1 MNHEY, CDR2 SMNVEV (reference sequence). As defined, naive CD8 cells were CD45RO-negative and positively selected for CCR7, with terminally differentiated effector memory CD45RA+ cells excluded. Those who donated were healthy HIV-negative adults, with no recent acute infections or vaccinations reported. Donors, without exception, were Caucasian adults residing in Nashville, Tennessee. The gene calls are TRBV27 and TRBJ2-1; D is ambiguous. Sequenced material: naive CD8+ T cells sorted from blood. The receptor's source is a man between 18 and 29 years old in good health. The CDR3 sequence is CASSPDLNPTTEQFF. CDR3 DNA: TGTGCCAGCAGCCCAGACCTTAATCCCACCACTGAGCAGTTCTTC.